This T cell receptor beta chain was sequenced in a study of T cell responses to AZD1222 COVID-19 vaccine. CDR1 is LNHDA, CDR2 SQIVND, per germline (reference sequence). Deletions cut 1 base from V and 8 bases from J, with 17 bases between. CDR3 length: 15 amino acids. Using immunoSEQ multiplex PCR, the repertoire was profiled, and TCRdb retains in-frame clones only, with some absent. The sample consists of 110,000 to 150,000 clones, about 89% of them appearing once. Turning to this clone: Its antigen is as yet unknown.

Study-level results: Reportedly, nearly half the spike-specific TCRs target unmutated variant regions. Donors skewed white British and female; clonal diversity was possibly underestimated. Repertoires were sampled only after the peak T cell response. At 160-218 and 743-854, vaccine-associated CD4 TCRs were dominant, and they spanned spike.

The TCR comes from an adult in good health. Here the sequenced sample was peripheral blood, taken on day 0 of AZD1222 vaccination. This chain joins TRBV19 and TRBJ1-2, with a tentative D call TRBD1 (5 bases). CDR3 amino acids: CASSIGATGTRGYTF. The CDR3 DNA reads TGTGCCAGTAGTATAGGCGCAACCGGGACCCGCGGCTACACCTTC.